Detailed here is one TCR beta chain. Germline V gene lookup returns CDR1 MNHEY and CDR2 SMNVEV (reference sequence). Trimming removed 3 bases at V and 6 bases at J, with 20 bases between. CDR3 length: 16 residues. The entry originates in a study of blood T cell repertoires in COVID-19. For the study at large: Whether acute or convalescent, the COVID-19 samples came from the United States, Italy and Spain. T cells, B-cell-depleted T cells, or PBMCs supplied cDNA or gDNA.

Original methodology: Researchers report that nucleated cell counts were estimated from reference gene primer amplification. Libraries were prepared by immunoSEQ multiplex PCR; TCRdb keeps only in-frame clonotypes and omits some of them. V and J calls and clone size are copied from that table; D and trimming were computed from the DNA. Seen here are around 260,000 clones, 86% observed once, and the top ten hold under 3.5%. The chain joins TRBV27 to TRBJ1-2, with D possibly being TRBD1 (5 bases). The receptor was isolated from a woman in her twenties or thirties with active or convalescent COVID-19. Sequenced input: peripheral blood. In nucleotides, the CDR3 is TGTGCCAGCAGTTTCAGAACAGGAATGGGTGTCGATGGCTACACCTTC. Encoded protein: CASSFRTGMGVDGYTF.